This T cell receptor (beta chain) emerged from a study of beta chain features in type 1 diabetes. This CDR3 spans 18 amino acids. V lost 0 bases to trimming and J lost 1 base, with 16 bases between them. Per the germline V gene, CDR1 is SGHDN and CDR2 is FVKESK. All of the isolated RNA was reverse transcribed, so expressed TCRB transcripts were sequenced. Sequenced by immunoSEQ multiplex PCR; TCRdb stores in-frame clones only, minus some. The table records around 400,000 clones, around 16% of them present only once. The sample comprised naive CD4+ T cells from blood. The chain joins TRBV14 to TRBJ1-5, with D uncertain. The sequence derives from a young woman in good health. DNA of the CDR3: TGTGCCAGCAGCCAAGATGAAAAACCCCCGAGGAGCAATCAGCCCCAGCATTTT. Its protein product is CASSQDEKPPRSNQPQHF. The full variable domain, in which reference TRBV14 and TRBJ1-5 provide the parts outside the CDR3, is EAGVTQFPSHSVIEKGQTVTLRCDPISGHDNLYWYRRVMGKEIKFLLHFVKESKQDESGMPNNRFLAERTGGTYSTLKVQPAELEDSGVYFCASSQDEKPPRSNQPQHFGDGTRLSIL.